These 27 T cell receptor beta chains came from one sample sequenced in a study of CD8 T cells in Susac syndrome (dated 2019 in TCRdb). The library was built by means of the immunoSEQ multiplex PCR assay. RNA was extracted using the RNeasy kit, and roughly 0.5 to 1 ug of the RNA was reverse transcribed with random hexamers. Starting from the raw public reads, TCRdb applied fastp trimming at Q25, assembled clones with MiXCR and retained in-frame beta chains. Each CDR3 protein gets just one entry, which takes the most common genes and DNA from the rows behind it. This sample has about 120,000 distinct CDR3 sequences in its table, and about nine tenths of those were observed once. The ten largest clones capture 0.14% of the sample. The sequenced sample was CD4+ T cells from PBMCs. These receptors were collected from a human donor in good health.

This clonotype appeared once. The chain combines TRBV7-2 with TRBJ2-7; D is uncertain. Germline CDR1 is SGHTA and CDR2 is FQGNSA. The CDR3 extends over 15 amino acids. Trimming removed 3 bases from V and 2 bases from J, with 14 bases in between. The CDR3 DNA sequence: TGTGCCAGCAGCTTGGACCCCCGAGCCACCTACGAGCAGTACTTC. It codes for CASSLDPRATYEQYF.

This clonotype was recorded a few times. The chain employs TRBV5-1 and TRBJ1-5; D unclear. Germline CDR1 is SGHRS and CDR2 is YFSETQ. V shed 0 bases and J shed 7 bases, with 8 bases lying between them. This CDR3 region has 13 residues. CDR3 sequence reads: CASSLEGGQPQHF. Here the CDR3 DNA reads TGCGCCAGCAGCTTGGAGGGAGGACAGCCCCAGCATTTT.

The rearrangement links TRBV29-1 to TRBJ1-2; the D is unclear. V lost 5 bases and J 3 bases, leaving 19 bases between the germline ends. The CDR3 is 15 amino acids. CDR1 is SQVTM and CDR2 is ANQGSEA in the germline V gene. CDR3 amino acids: CSVYYSDTIHYGYTF. The CDR3 coding sequence is TGCAGCGTTTACTACAGCGATACCATCCACTATGGCTACACCTTC.

This chain links TRBV7-9 with TRBJ2-1; D is ambiguous. This CDR3 has 12 amino acids. V was trimmed by 1 base and J by 7 bases, leaving 5 bases between them. Germline CDR1 is SEHNR and CDR2 is FQNEAQ (reference sequence). This CDR3 is CASSLGVNEQFF. The CDR3 nucleotides read TGTGCCAGCAGCTTAGGGGTAAATGAGCAGTTCTTC.

This chain joins TRBV6-5 and TRBJ2-1, with a tentative D call TRBD1 (5 bases). Trimming removed 3 bases from V and 6 bases from J, with 18 bases in between. The CDR3 runs 16 residues. The germline V gene has CDR1 MNHEY and CDR2 SVGAGI. The CDR3 region is CASSYKRTSIVNEQFF. CDR3 bases: TGTGCCAGCAGTTATAAGAGGACATCGATAGTCAATGAGCAGTTCTTC.

The rearrangement links TRBV6-2 or TRBV6-3 to TRBJ2-7; 7 bases are a match to TRBD2. Losses at the gene ends were 4 bases for V and 0 bases for J; bases not matched to a gene: 15. The CDR3 consists of 18 residues. Germline loops: CDR1 MNHEY, CDR2 SVGEGT. CDR3: CASSLPTLGGRNSYEQYF. CDR3 coding DNA: TGTGCCAGCAGTTTACCCACATTGGGCGGGAGAAACTCCTACGAGCAGTACTTC.

This CDR3 reads CSVEIPHHWGISYNEQFF. CDR3 sequence (DNA): TGCAGCGTTGAAATACCCCACCACTGGGGGATCTCCTACAATGAGCAGTTCTTC. J is TRBJ2-1 and V is TRBV29-1; the D call may be TRBD1 or TRBD2 (5 bases each). V lost 2 bases, J lost 0 bases, and 20 bases lay in between. The CDR3 sequence is 18 residues long. CDR1 SQVTM and CDR2 ANQGSEA come from the germline V gene.

This clonotype occurred a few times. This rearrangement joins TRBV3-1 to TRBJ2-7; maybe TRBD1 (6 bases). The germline V gene has CDR1 LGHDT and CDR2 YNNKEL (reference sequence). V dropped 4 bases and J dropped 0 bases, with 13 bases sitting between them. CDR3 length equals 15 residues. This CDR3 is CASSLGGPSSYEQYF. DNA of the CDR3: TGTGCCAGCAGCCTAGGGGGACCGAGCTCCTACGAGCAGTACTTC.

The chain recombines TRBV11-1 with TRBJ2-5, with a weak D call TRBD2 (7 bases). The CDR3 is made up of 13 amino acids. Between the trimmed V and J ends, which lost 8 bases and 7 bases, there was a span of 17 bases. Germline lookup yields CDR1 SGHAT and CDR2 FQDESV (reference sequence). CDR3 sequence reads: CASSGGPPWTQYF. The CDR3 nucleotides read TGTGCCAGCTCGGGGGGCCCGCCATGGACCCAGTACTTC.

This clonotype has a single count. The chain employs TRBV3-1 and TRBJ1-1; no clear D gene. This CDR3 is built from 12 residues. Germline assignment: CDR1 LGHDT and CDR2 YNNKEL (reference sequence). V gave up 3 bases and J gave up 6 bases, with 8 bases separating them. The DNA for the CDR3 is TGTGCCAGCAGCCACCCTAACTCTGAAGCTTTCTTT. Protein sequence: CASSHPNSEAFF.

This chain joins TRBV5-6 and TRBJ2-2; possibly TRBD1 for D (5 bases). Trimming removed 1 base from V and 9 bases from J, with 7 bases in between. CDR3 length: 12 amino acids. The germline V gene encodes CDR1 SGHDT and CDR2 YYEEEE. The chain's CDR3 is CASSLWGRELFF. As DNA, the CDR3 is TGTGCCAGCAGCTTGTGGGGCCGGGAGCTGTTTTTT.

V usage is TRBV3-1 and J usage is TRBJ2-7; 10 bases fit TRBD1. The CDR3 is 15 amino acids. The V segment lost 1 base and the J segment 6 bases; nucleotides outside the gene matches: 6. CDR1 and CDR2 (germline): LGHDT, YNNKEL (reference sequence). The CDR3 loop reads CASSQAGTGVAEQYF. The DNA of the CDR3 is TGTGCCAGCAGCCAAGCCGGGACAGGGGTAGCCGAGCAGTACTTC.

The chain has TRBV19 and TRBJ2-3; D call uncertain. Germline lookup yields CDR1 LNHDA and CDR2 SQIVND (reference sequence). This CDR3 contains 13 residues. The V end was cut by 5 bases, the J end by 4 bases, with 10 bases between. This CDR3 is CASSSSLPDTQYF. CDR3 sequence (DNA): TGTGCCAGTAGTTCATCTTTGCCAGATACGCAGTATTTT. The full variable domain, its missing parts supplied by reference TRBV19 and TRBJ2-3, is DGGITQSPKYLFRKEGQNVTLSCEQNLNHDAMYWYRQDPGQGLRLIYYSQIVNDFQKGDIAEGYSVSREKKESFPLTVTSAQKNPTAFYLCASSSSLPDTQYFGPGTRLTVL.

V and J are TRBV10-3 and TRBJ2-7; tentative D call: TRBD2 (6 bases). This CDR3 spans 15 amino acids. V gave up 2 bases and J gave up 0 bases, with 11 bases separating them. Germline V gives CDR1 ENHRY, CDR2 SYGVKD. The CDR3 nucleotides are TGTGCCATCAGTGAGCCTAGCGCATACTCCTACGAGCAGTACTTC. Amino acids: CAISEPSAYSYEQYF.

The chain has TRBV19 and TRBJ2-7, with 10 bases matching TRBD2. V lost 4 bases and J lost 2; bases outside the gene matches: 5. Germline loops: CDR1 LNHDA, CDR2 SQIVND (reference sequence). CDR3 length: 15 residues. The CDR3 region is CASSRGLAQTYEQYF. The CDR3 nucleotides are TGTGCCAGTAGTAGGGGACTAGCGCAGACCTACGAGCAGTACTTC.

The chain joins TRBV7-8 to TRBJ2-3, with D perhaps being TRBD1 or TRBD2 (5 bases each). V lost 3 bases to trimming and J lost 2 bases, with 12 bases between them. The CDR3 loop spans 15 amino acids. Germline V lookup: CDR1 SGHVS, CDR2 FQNEAQ. The CDR3 region is CASSLVRGDTDTQYF. The DNA of the CDR3 is TGTGCCAGCAGCTTGGTTCGAGGGGACACAGATACGCAGTATTTT.

The J gene is TRBJ1-2, the V gene TRBV29-1; 8 positions match TRBD1. The germline gives CDR1 SQVTM, CDR2 ANQGSEA. V shed 6 bases and J 8 bases; nucleotides not matched to a gene: 8. This CDR3 is 12 amino acids long. CDR3 sequence (DNA): TGCAGCGTGGCCGACAGGGGAAGCGGCTACACCTTC. Its translation is CSVADRGSGYTF.

The chain joins TRBV12-3 or TRBV12-4 to TRBJ2-1; TRBD2 aligns across 9 bases. After removal of 4 bases from V and 7 bases from J, the junction contained 8 bases not matched to a gene. The CDR3 sequence is 15 residues long. The CDR3 DNA follows: TGTGCCAGCAGTTCCGGCGGGAGGGCCGGGAATGAGCAGTTCTTC. Translating it yields CASSSGGRAGNEQFF.

The chain carries TRBV5-1 and TRBJ1-2; D is ambiguous. Per germline, CDR1 SGHRS and CDR2 YFSETQ. CDR3 size: 12 residues. The germline V and J ends were trimmed by 4 bases and 6 bases, with 10 bases remaining between them. As DNA, the CDR3 is TGCGCCAGCAGCCGGACCGCTGATGGCTACACCTTC. Encoded protein: CASSRTADGYTF.

This clonotype appeared a few times. The CDR3 DNA is TGCAGTGCTAGGTACGGAACCACTGAAGCTTTCTTT. This codes for CSARYGTTEAFF. The V call is TRBV20-1, the J call TRBJ1-1; D remains unclear. The ends were cut back, 3 bases at V and 4 bases at J, with 9 bases in the middle. CDR1 and CDR2 from the germline V gene are DFQATT and SNEGSKA (reference sequence). CDR3 length: 12 amino acids.

V and J are TRBV7-2 and TRBJ1-1, with no clear D. Germline loops: CDR1 SGHTA, CDR2 FQGNSA. The ends were cut back, 6 bases at V and 3 bases at J, with 11 bases in the middle. CDR3 length equals 13 residues. CDR3 in DNA: TGTGCCAGCAGTCATAAATGGGACACTGAAGCTTTCTTT. This sequence encodes CASSHKWDTEAFF.

In DNA form, the CDR3 reads TGTGCCAGCACCCGGGACAGGGGGGAAGAGACCCAGTACTTC. Amino acids: CASTRDRGEETQYF. V and J are TRBV7-9 and TRBJ2-5; 11 nucleotides agree with TRBD1. The germline V gene encodes CDR1 SEHNR and CDR2 FQNEAQ (reference sequence). The CDR3 consists of 14 residues. The V and J ends lost 7 bases and 3 bases, in that order; junction bases with no gene match: 4.

This sequence joins TRBV7-9 and TRBJ2-5; D not certain. Germline loops: CDR1 SEHNR, CDR2 FQNEAQ (reference sequence). The CDR3 contains 14 residues. The V end was cut by 10 bases, the J end by 0 bases, with 15 bases between. In DNA, the CDR3 is TGTGCCACCTCCAGCGTCGGACACCAAGAGACCCAGTACTTC. The encoded protein is CATSSVGHQETQYF.

The chain is built from TRBV7-7 and TRBJ2-7, with a weak D call TRBD2 (6 bases). Per the germline V gene, CDR1 is SSHAT and CDR2 is FNYEAQ (reference sequence). CDR3 size: 15 residues. Trimming removed 4 bases at V and 3 bases at J, with 16 bases between. The CDR3 here is CASSSGPGTGYEQYF. As DNA, the CDR3 is TGTGCCAGCAGCTCCGGGCCCGGGACTGGCTACGAGCAGTACTTC.

The chain combines TRBV12-3 or TRBV12-4 with TRBJ2-3; D not resolved. V shed 7 bases and J shed 5 bases, with 16 bases lying between them. This CDR3 has 14 amino acids. CDR3 bases: TGTGCCAGCACCTTGGCCCGGTCTGGAGATACGCAGTATTTT. It translates to CASTLARSGDTQYF.

V is TRBV10-3 and J is TRBJ2-2; 7 bases fit TRBD1. V shed 6 bases and J 4 bases; nucleotides not matched to a gene: 8. Germline assignment: CDR1 ENHRY and CDR2 SYGVKD. CDR3 length: 15 residues. CDR3 residues: CAISRLQGPTGELFF. The CDR3, as DNA: TGTGCCATCAGCCGTTTACAGGGGCCCACCGGGGAGCTGTTTTTT.

The rearrangement joins TRBV3-1 to TRBJ2-4; 10 bases align to TRBD1. The CDR3 has 20 residues. V was pared by 3 bases and J by 2 bases, with 16 bases of the junction left unmatched. Per the germline V gene, CDR1 is LGHDT and CDR2 is YNNKEL (reference sequence). The CDR3 DNA reads as TGTGCCAGCAGCCAGGTTGGGACAGGGGCCGGGGGGACGACCAAAAACATTCAGTACTTC. Protein sequence: CASSQVGTGAGGTTKNIQYF.